This T cell receptor beta chain derives from a study of blood T cell repertoires in COVID-19 (dated by TCRdb to about 2020). With respect to the entire study: Collaborator samples came from the United States, Italy and Spain and covered acute and convalescent phases of COVID-19. The prospective study material was composed of cDNA or gDNA derived from T cells, B-cell-depleted T cells, or PBMCs. The dataset comprised deeply sampled blood TCRbeta repertoires from subjects exposed to, actively infected with, or recovered from COVID-19. The repertoires were released in a freely available public database intended as a resource for research on the immune response to SARS-CoV-2. Samples were obtained from the ongoing ImmuneRACE study (first 160 participants) and from about 1,300 subjects provided by 6 global collaborators. A de-identified subject ID, COVID-19 status, age in years and sex were almost always included in the sample metadata. Where available, HLA class I and class II types were obtained from metadata supplied by the sample provider rather than from assay-based typing.

Paper-wide results and their limitations: Clinical and demographic metadata were provided uncurated, with the amount varying by source and participant.

TCRbeta CDR3 regions were amplified from genomic DNA using the immunoSEQ Assay, a bias-controlled multiplex PCR. The original methods were these. The number of nucleated cells in each sample was estimated from the amplification of reference gene primers within the assay. To quantify the absolute abundance of each unique TCRbeta CDR3 rearrangement, sequence reads were collapsed and filtered. For each sample, productive Simpson clonality was calculated as the square root of Simpson's diversity index over productive rearrangements. This is the immuneACCESS table as TCRdb keeps it, with only in-frame sequences that have V and J called. A part of the clones is gone; compared with another copy, unresolved V genes explain less than half, and the rest is unexplained. From that table come the V and J calls and clone size; the DNA was used to work out D and trimming. The sample table lists approximately 300,000 clones, 90% of them with a count of one. Approximately 0.98% of the sample comes from the top ten.

Details on this clone: Its antigen is still unknown. No base quality values were provided; no much bigger clone lies one nucleotide off.

In Seattle, one collaborating source enrolled patients while the infection was active and tracked those patients longitudinally over the course of disease. Whole blood was collected in K2EDTA tubes by collaborating institutions according to the institutions' own protocols. Collaborator samples were shipped for TCRbeta analysis as frozen whole blood, isolated PBMCs, or DNA extracted from either sample type. The sequenced sample consisted of peripheral blood. This receptor was obtained from a woman aged 40 to 50 with COVID-19, enrolled during active disease.

CDR3 loop: CASSLGDLTYEQYF. The sequenced DNA: TGTGCCAGCAGTTTAGGAGACCTCACCTACGAGCAGTACTTC. The rearranged chain carries TRBV27 and TRBJ2-7; no D segment can be confidently identified. The CDR3 holds 14 amino acids from the cysteine to the phenylalanine. Only the CDR3 part of the read is kept: 42 bases, read in frame from the first base. The germline V gene encodes CDR1 MNHEY and CDR2 SMNVEV (reference sequence). The V and J ends are trimmed by 2 bases and 2 bases, leaving 10 bases between them.